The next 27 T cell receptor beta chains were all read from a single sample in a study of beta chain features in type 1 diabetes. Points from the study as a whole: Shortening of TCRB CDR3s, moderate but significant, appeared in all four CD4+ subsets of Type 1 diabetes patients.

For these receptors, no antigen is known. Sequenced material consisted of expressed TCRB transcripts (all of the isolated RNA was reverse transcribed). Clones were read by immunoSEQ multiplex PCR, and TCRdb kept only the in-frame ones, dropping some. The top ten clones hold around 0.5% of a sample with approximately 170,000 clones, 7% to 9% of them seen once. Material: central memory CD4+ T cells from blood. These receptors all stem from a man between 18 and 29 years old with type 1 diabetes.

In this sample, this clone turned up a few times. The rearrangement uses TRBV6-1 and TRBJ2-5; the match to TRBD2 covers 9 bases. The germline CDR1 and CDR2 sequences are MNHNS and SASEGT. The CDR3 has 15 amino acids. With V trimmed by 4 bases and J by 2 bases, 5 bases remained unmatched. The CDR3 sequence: CASSGGGAGQETQYF. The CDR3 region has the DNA TGTGCCAGCAGTGGCGGGGGGGCCGGGCAAGAGACCCAGTACTTC.

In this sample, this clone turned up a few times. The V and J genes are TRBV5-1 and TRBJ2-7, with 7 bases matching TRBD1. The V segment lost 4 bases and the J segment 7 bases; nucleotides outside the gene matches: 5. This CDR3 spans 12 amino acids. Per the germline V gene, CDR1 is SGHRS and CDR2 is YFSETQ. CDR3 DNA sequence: TGCGCCAGCAGCCTCGACAGGGATGAGCAGTACTTC. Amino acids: CASSLDRDEQYF.

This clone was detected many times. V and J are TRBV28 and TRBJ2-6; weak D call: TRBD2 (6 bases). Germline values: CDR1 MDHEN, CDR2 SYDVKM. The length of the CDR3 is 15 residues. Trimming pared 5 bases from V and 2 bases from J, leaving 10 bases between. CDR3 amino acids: CASSTPGAGANVLTF. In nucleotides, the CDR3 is TGTGCCAGCAGTACTCCGGGGGCTGGGGCCAACGTCCTGACTTTC.

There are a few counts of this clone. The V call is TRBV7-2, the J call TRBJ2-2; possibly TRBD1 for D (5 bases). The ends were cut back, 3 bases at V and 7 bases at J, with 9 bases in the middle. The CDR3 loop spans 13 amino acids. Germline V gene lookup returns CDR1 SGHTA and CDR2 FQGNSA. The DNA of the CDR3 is TGTGCCAGCAGCTTTGACAGTTACGGGGAGCTGTTTTTT. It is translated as CASSFDSYGELFF.

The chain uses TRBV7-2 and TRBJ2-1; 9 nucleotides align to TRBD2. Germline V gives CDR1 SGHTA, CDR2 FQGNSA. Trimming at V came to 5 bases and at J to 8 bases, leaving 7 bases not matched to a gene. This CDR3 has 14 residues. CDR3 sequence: CASSRGGGAYEQFF. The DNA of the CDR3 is TGTGCCAGCAGCCGTGGCGGGGGGGCCTATGAGCAGTTCTTC.

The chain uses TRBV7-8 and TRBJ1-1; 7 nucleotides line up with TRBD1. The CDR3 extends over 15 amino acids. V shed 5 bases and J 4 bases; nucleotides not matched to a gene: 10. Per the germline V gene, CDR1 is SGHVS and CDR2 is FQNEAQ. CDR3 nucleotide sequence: TGTGCCAGCAGCCCAAGACAGGGATGGGGCACTGAAGCTTTCTTT. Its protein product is CASSPRQGWGTEAFF.

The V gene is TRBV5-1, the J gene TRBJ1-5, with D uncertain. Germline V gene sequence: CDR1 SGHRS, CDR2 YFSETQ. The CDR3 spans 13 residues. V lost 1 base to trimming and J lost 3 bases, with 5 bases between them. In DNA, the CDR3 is TGCGCCAGCAGCTTGAGCGACAATCAGCCCCAGCATTTT. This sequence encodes CASSLSDNQPQHF.

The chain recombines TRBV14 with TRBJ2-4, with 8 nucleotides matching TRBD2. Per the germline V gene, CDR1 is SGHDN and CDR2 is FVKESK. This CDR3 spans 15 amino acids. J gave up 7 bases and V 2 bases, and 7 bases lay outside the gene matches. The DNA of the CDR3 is TGTGCCAGCAGCCAACTCTGGCCGGGAGGGAACATTCAGTACTTC. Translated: CASSQLWPGGNIQYF.

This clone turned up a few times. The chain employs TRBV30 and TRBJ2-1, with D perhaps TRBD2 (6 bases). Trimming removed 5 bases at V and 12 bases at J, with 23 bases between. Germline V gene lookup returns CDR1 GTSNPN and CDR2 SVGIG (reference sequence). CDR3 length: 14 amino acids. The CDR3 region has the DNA TGTGCCTGGGAATTCGGGAGAAGCTCAATTCGGCAGTTCTTC. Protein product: CAWEFGRSSIRQFF.

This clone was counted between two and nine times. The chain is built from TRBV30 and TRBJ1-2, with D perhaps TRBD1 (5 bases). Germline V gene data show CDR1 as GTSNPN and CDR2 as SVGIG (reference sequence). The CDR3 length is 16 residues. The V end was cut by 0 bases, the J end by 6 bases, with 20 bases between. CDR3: CAWSVQRAGHNHGYTF. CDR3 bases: TGTGCCTGGAGTGTACAAAGGGCAGGACACAACCATGGCTACACCTTC.

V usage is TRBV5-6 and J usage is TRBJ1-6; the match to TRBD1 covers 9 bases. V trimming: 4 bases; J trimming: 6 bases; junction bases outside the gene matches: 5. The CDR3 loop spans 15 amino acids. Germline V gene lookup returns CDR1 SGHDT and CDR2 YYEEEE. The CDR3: CASSVTGGRNSPLHF. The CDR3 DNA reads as TGTGCCAGCAGCGTAACAGGGGGCCGTAATTCACCCCTCCACTTT. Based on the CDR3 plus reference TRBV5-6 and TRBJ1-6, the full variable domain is DAGVTQSPTHLIKTRGQQVTLRCSPKSGHDTVSWYQQALGQGPQFIFQYYEEEERQRGNFPDRFSGHQFPNYSSELNVNALLLGDSALYLCASSVTGGRNSPLHFGNGTRLTVT.

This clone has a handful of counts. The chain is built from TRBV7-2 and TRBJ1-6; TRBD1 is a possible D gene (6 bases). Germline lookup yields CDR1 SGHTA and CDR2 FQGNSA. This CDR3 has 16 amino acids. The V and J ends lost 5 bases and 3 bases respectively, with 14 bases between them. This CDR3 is CASSPRYRDYNSPLHF. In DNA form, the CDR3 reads TGTGCCAGCAGCCCCCGGTACAGGGACTATAATTCACCCCTCCACTTT.

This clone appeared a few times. In DNA form, the CDR3 reads TGTGCCAGCTCTACAGGGGGGCAGGGCCAGCCCCAGCATTTT. The encoded protein is CASSTGGQGQPQHF. The chain recombines TRBV7-9 with TRBJ1-5; 8 bases line up with TRBD1. CDR3 length: 14 amino acids. The J segment lost 7 bases and the V segment lost 8 bases, leaving 10 bases of the junction unmatched. CDR1 and CDR2 (germline): SEHNR, FQNEAQ (reference sequence).

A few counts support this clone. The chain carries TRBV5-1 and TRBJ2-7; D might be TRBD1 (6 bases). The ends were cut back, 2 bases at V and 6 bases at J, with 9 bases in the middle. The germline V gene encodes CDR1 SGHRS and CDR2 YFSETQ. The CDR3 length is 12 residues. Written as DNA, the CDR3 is TGCGCCAGCAGCTTTACAGGGACCGAGCAGTACTTC. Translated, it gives CASSFTGTEQYF.

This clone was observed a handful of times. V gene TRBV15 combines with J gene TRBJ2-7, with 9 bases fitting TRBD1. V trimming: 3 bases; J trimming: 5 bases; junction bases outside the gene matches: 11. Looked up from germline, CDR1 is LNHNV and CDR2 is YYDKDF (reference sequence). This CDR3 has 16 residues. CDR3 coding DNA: TGTGCCACCAGCAGTCGCGGGACAGGGTTTCTTGACGAGCAGTACTTC. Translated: CATSSRGTGFLDEQYF. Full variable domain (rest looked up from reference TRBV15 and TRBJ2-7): DAMVIQNPRYQVTQFGKPVTLSCSQTLNHNVMYWYQQKSSQAPKLLFHYYDKDFNNEADTPDNFQSRRPNTSFCFLDIRSPGLGDTAMYLCATSSRGTGFLDEQYFGPGTRLTVT.

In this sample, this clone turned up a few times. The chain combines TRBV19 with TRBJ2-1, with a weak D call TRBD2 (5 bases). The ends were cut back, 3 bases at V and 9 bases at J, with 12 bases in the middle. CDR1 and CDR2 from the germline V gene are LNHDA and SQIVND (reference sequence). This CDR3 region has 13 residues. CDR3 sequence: CASSIQSRGEQFF. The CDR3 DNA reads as TGTGCCAGTAGTATCCAGTCACGGGGTGAGCAGTTCTTC.

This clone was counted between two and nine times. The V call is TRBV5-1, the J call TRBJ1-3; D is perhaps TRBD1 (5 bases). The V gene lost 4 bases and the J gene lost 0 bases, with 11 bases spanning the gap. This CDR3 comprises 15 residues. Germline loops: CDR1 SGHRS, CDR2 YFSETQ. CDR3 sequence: CASSGGGVSGNTIYF. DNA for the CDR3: TGCGCCAGCAGCGGTGGAGGGGTCTCTGGAAACACCATATATTTT.

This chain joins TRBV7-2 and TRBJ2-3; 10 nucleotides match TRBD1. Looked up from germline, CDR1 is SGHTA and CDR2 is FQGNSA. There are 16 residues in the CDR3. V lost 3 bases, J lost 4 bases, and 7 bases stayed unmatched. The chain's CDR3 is CASSFGTGVRADTQYF. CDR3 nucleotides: TGTGCCAGCAGCTTCGGGACAGGGGTCAGAGCAGATACGCAGTATTTT.

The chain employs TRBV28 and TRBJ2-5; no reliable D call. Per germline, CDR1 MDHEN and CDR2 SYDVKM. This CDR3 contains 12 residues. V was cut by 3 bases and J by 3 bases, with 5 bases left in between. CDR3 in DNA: TGTGCCAGCAGTTTCGGTGAAGAGACCCAGTACTTC. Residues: CASSFGEETQYF.

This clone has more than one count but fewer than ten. This CDR3 reads CAWTEGNQPQHF. Here the CDR3 DNA reads TGTGCCTGGACAGAAGGCAATCAGCCCCAGCATTTT. The chain uses TRBV30 and TRBJ1-5; D gene unclear. The CDR3 sequence is 12 residues long. The germline V gene has CDR1 GTSNPN and CDR2 SVGIG (reference sequence). The V gene lost 4 bases and the J gene lost 2 bases, with 6 bases spanning the gap.

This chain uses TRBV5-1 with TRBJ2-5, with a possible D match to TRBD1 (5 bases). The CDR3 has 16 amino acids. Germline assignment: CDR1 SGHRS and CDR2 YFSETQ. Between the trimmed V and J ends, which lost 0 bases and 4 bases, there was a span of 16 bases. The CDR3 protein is CASSLGLGSTGETQYF. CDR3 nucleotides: TGCGCCAGCAGCTTGGGTTTGGGTTCCACAGGAGAGACCCAGTACTTC. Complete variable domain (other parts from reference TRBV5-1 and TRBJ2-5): KAGVTQTPRYLIKTRGQQVTLSCSPISGHRSVSWYQQTPGQGLQFLFEYFSETQRNKGNFPGRFSGRQFSNSRSEMNVSTLELGDSALYLCASSLGLGSTGETQYFGPGTRLLVL.

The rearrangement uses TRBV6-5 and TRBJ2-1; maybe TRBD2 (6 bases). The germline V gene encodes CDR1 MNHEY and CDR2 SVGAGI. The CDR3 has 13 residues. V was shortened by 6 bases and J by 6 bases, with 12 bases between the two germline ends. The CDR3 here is CASRLGLFNEQFF. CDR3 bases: TGTGCCAGCAGATTAGGACTATTCAATGAGCAGTTCTTC.

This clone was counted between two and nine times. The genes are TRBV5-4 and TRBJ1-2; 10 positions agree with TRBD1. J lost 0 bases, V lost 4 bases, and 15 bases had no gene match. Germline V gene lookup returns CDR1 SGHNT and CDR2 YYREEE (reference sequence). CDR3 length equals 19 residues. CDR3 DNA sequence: TGTGCCAGCAGCCCCCGTCTTGGGACAGGGGAATCATCTAACTATGGCTACACCTTC. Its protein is CASSPRLGTGESSNYGYTF.

The CDR3 protein is CASSSGQAHEQYF. DNA of the CDR3: TGTGCCAGCAGCTCGGGACAGGCGCACGAGCAGTACTTC. The chain recombines TRBV7-9 with TRBJ2-7; TRBD1 agrees at 8 bases. The CDR3 is 13 residues long. The germline V gene has CDR1 SEHNR and CDR2 FQNEAQ (reference sequence). J lost 5 bases, V lost 4 bases, and 4 bases had no gene match.

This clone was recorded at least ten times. The CDR3 nucleotides read TGTGCCAGCAGTGATGAGATTAGCGAGCAGTACTTC. Its translation is CASSDEISEQYF. The chain links TRBV2 to TRBJ2-7; D call uncertain. In germline, CDR1 is SNHLY, CDR2 FYNNEI. This CDR3 contains 12 residues. The V gene lost 3 bases and the J gene lost 6 bases, with 9 bases spanning the gap. Looking up the rest from reference TRBV2 and TRBJ2-7 gives the full variable domain: EPEVTQTPSHQVTQMGQEVILRCVPISNHLYFYWYRQILGQKVEFLVSFYNNEISEKSEIFDDQFSVERPDGSNFTLKIRSTKLEDSAMYFCASSDEISEQYFGPGTRLTVT.

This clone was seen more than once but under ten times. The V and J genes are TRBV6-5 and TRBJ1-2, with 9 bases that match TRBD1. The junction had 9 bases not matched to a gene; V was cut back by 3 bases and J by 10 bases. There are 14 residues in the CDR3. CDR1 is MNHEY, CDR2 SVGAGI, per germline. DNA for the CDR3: TGTGCCAGCAGTTATGGGCCGGGACAGGGACCCTACACCTTC. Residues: CASSYGPGQGPYTF.

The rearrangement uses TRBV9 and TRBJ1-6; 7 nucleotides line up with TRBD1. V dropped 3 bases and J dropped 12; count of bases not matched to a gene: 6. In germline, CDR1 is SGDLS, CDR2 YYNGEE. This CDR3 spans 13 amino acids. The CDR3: CASSGDRLQPLHF. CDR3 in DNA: TGTGCCAGCAGCGGGGACAGACTTCAACCCCTCCACTTT.